These 14 T cell receptor beta chains came from one sample sequenced in a study of blood T cell repertoires in COVID-19. Some clones are missing from TCRdb's copy, which holds only in-frame ones; the method was immunoSEQ multiplex PCR. This table has 200,000 to 250,000 clones, 80% to 90% appearing once. Sequencing was done on a sample of peripheral blood. The receptors were gathered from a woman aged 80 or over with acute or convalescent COVID-19.

The chain joins TRBV9 to TRBJ1-4, with 9 nucleotides matching TRBD1. Germline lookup yields CDR1 SGDLS and CDR2 YYNGEE. The CDR3 extends over 20 amino acids. V dropped 3 bases and J dropped 8; count of bases not matched to a gene: 23. CDR3 DNA: TGTGCCAGCAGCGGAGTCAGTCTAGGGGCCGGGACAGGGTTTAACGAAAAACTGTTTTTT. It yields the protein CASSGVSLGAGTGFNEKLFF.

The gene calls are TRBV19 and TRBJ1-5; D unresolved. Germline V gene sequence: CDR1 LNHDA, CDR2 SQIVND (reference sequence). Trimming cost V 4 bases and J 3 bases, with 7 bases left between them. CDR3 length: 13 residues. CDR3 sequence reads: CASSRAVNQPQHF. CDR3 coding DNA: TGTGCCAGTAGTAGAGCCGTCAATCAGCCCCAGCATTTT.

This chain connects TRBV20-1 to TRBJ2-1; D call uncertain. Germline V gene data show CDR1 as DFQATT and CDR2 as SNEGSKA (reference sequence). The CDR3 spans 11 residues. V was clipped by 2 bases and J by 15 bases, with 14 bases between them. CDR3 in DNA: TGCAGTGCTAGATACCTAGGCGGCATGTTCTTC. This translates into CSARYLGGMFF.

The table lists this clone with a count of one. The chain has TRBV7-8 and TRBJ2-1, with D tentatively TRBD1 (6 bases). The CDR3 is made up of 13 amino acids. The ends were cut back, 0 bases at V and 9 bases at J, with 9 bases in the middle. The germline CDR1 and CDR2 sequences are SGHVS and FQNEAQ. The chain's CDR3 is CASSLARGSEQFF. Here the CDR3 DNA reads TGTGCCAGCAGCTTAGCGAGGGGGAGTGAGCAGTTCTTC.

This chain connects TRBV10-3 to TRBJ2-3; 7 bases line up with TRBD1. Germline V gives CDR1 ENHRY, CDR2 SYGVKD. The CDR3 is made up of 15 amino acids. The V and J ends lost 6 bases and 3 bases, in that order; junction bases with no gene match: 9. The CDR3 DNA follows: TGTGCCATCAGCCTGGGACAGCCTAATACAGATACGCAGTATTTT. Amino acid sequence: CAISLGQPNTDTQYF.

The gene calls are TRBV9 and TRBJ2-5, with 12 bases identical to TRBD2. This CDR3 spans 17 amino acids. Germline V gene data show CDR1 as SGDLS and CDR2 as YYNGEE. The V gene end was trimmed by 4 bases and the J gene end by 4 bases; junction bases not matched to a gene: 11. DNA of the CDR3: TGTGCCAGCAGCAAGGGGACTAGCGGGTTCGCCTTAGAGACCCAGTACTTC. Translated, it gives CASSKGTSGFALETQYF.

The chain uses TRBV4-1 and TRBJ2-1, with 10 bases aligning to TRBD1. CDR3 length: 16 residues. V was clipped by 4 bases and J by 9 bases; unmatched bases: 12. The germline V gene encodes CDR1 MGHRA and CDR2 YSYEKL. CDR3 sequence: CASSLRQGASKGEQFF. CDR3 DNA sequence: TGCGCCAGCAGCCTCAGACAGGGGGCTTCCAAGGGTGAGCAGTTCTTC.

This rearrangement joins TRBV11-2 to TRBJ2-2; TRBD2 matches 7 bases. This CDR3 comprises 16 residues. From germline, CDR1 is SGHAT and CDR2 FQNNGV. Losses at the gene ends were 4 bases for V and 3 bases for J; bases not matched to a gene: 8. The CDR3 bases are TGTGCCAGCAGCTCAAGGGGAGGGTGGGACACCGGGGAGCTGTTTTTT. This sequence encodes CASSSRGGWDTGELFF.

This clone was observed once. J is TRBJ2-5 and V is TRBV11-3, with TRBD1 identical over 10 bases. Trimming at V came to 5 bases and at J to 0 bases, leaving 9 bases not matched to a gene. CDR1 and CDR2 from the germline V gene are SGHNT and YENEEA. This CDR3 has 17 amino acids. CDR3 sequence (DNA): TGTGCCAGCAGCCCGGGACAGGGGAGGGCCTACCAAGAGACCCAGTACTTC. Amino acid sequence: CASSPGQGRAYQETQYF.

Concerning this clone: One junction end disagrees with the germline gene, perhaps due to a read error. CDR3 in amino acids: CARSRHAYNEQFF. CDR3 sequence (DNA): TGCGCCCGCAGCCGGCACGCCTACAATGAGCAGTTCTTC. The chain joins TRBV4-3 to TRBJ2-1; D not resolved. The CDR3 is 13 residues long. Germline V gives CDR1 LGHNA, CDR2 YSLEER.

This clone was seen a single time. This rearrangement joins TRBV27 to TRBJ2-7; 7 nucleotides align to TRBD2. Germline lookup yields CDR1 MNHEY and CDR2 SMNVEV (reference sequence). The ends lost 3 bases at V and 3 bases at J; junction bases unmatched: 8. The CDR3 has 15 residues. The CDR3 protein is CASSFSREAGYEQYF. Here the CDR3 DNA reads TGTGCCAGCAGTTTTTCCCGGGAGGCCGGCTACGAGCAGTACTTC.

The genes are TRBV5-1 and TRBJ1-2, with 7 bases that match TRBD1. Germline CDR1 reads SGHRS; CDR2 reads YFSETQ. The length of the CDR3 is 14 residues. V trimming: 4 bases; J trimming: 6 bases; junction bases outside the gene matches: 9. In DNA, the CDR3 is TGCGCCAGCAGCCGGGAAGACAGGGCGGATGGCTACACCTTC. This sequence encodes CASSREDRADGYTF.

This clone has more than one count but fewer than ten. This rearrangement joins TRBV2 to TRBJ2-5; 12 positions agree with TRBD2. This CDR3 has 15 residues. Germline trimming cut 6 bases from V and 5 bases from J; bases unmatched to any gene: 7. Germline lookup yields CDR1 SNHLY and CDR2 FYNNEI. CDR3 amino acids: CASRATSGGRETQYF. CDR3 DNA: TGTGCCAGCAGAGCCACTAGCGGGGGGAGGGAGACCCAGTACTTC.

The CDR3 nucleotides read TGTGCCATCAGTGAGTCGCCCCCCCGGGGGGCGTCTAATGAAAAACTGTTTTTT. Translation: CAISESPPRGASNEKLFF. The V gene is TRBV10-3, the J gene TRBJ1-4; D perhaps matches TRBD1 (6 bases). Deletions cut 0 bases from V and 3 bases from J, with 17 bases between. CDR1 ENHRY and CDR2 SYGVKD come from the germline V gene. This CDR3 region has 18 residues.